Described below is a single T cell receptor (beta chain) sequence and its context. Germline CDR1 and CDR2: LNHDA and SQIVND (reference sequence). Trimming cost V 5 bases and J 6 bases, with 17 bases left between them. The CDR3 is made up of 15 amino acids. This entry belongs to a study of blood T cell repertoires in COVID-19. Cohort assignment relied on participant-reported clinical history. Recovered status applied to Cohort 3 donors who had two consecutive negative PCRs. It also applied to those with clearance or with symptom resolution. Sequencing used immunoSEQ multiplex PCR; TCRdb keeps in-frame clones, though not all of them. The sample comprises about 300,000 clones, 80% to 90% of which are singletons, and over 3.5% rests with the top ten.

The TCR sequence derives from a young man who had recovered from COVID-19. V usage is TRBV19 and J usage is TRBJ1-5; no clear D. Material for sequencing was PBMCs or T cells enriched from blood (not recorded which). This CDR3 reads CASSPGLTNPQPQHF. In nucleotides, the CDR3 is TGTGCCAGTAGTCCCGGACTTACCAATCCTCAGCCCCAGCATTTT.